These 8 T cell receptor beta chains originate from one sample sequenced in a study of memory CD4+ T cells and cytomegalovirus serostatus. The sort gate was single viable CD3+CD4+CD8-CD45RO+ cells for memory CD4+ T cells. The data were produced by immunoSEQ multiplex PCR, yet TCRdb's version contains in-frame clones alone and is incomplete. Of about 44,000 clones listed, approximately 81% are singletons. The sample consisted of memory CD4+ T cells from blood. The source of these receptors is an adult in good health and CMV-seronegative.

The rearrangement links TRBV2 to TRBJ1-4, with unresolved D. V lost 4 bases and J lost 6, with 15 bases in between. This CDR3 has 15 residues. Germline assignment: CDR1 SNHLY and CDR2 FYNNEI. Here the CDR3 reads CASSVLRQNYEKLFF. As DNA, the CDR3 is TGTGCCAGCAGTGTTTTGCGGCAGAACTATGAAAAACTGTTTTTT.

The genes are TRBV19 and TRBJ1-2, with TRBD1 as a possible D gene (5 bases). The CDR3 has 14 residues. Germline CDR1 and CDR2: LNHDA and SQIVND (reference sequence). Between the trimmed V and J ends, which lost 3 bases and 4 bases, there was a span of 12 bases. CDR3 sequence: CASSILTEGYGYTF. In DNA form, the CDR3 reads TGTGCCAGTAGTATCCTGACAGAAGGCTATGGCTACACCTTC. Full variable domain (rest looked up from reference TRBV19 and TRBJ1-2): DGGITQSPKYLFRKEGQNVTLSCEQNLNHDAMYWYRQDPGQGLRLIYYSQIVNDFQKGDIAEGYSVSREKKESFPLTVTSAQKNPTAFYLCASSILTEGYGYTFGSGTRLTVV.

The V call is TRBV2, the J call TRBJ2-7; TRBD1 matches at 9 bases. Trimming at V came to 8 bases and at J to 4 bases, leaving 6 bases not matched to a gene. The CDR3 totals 13 residues. The germline V gene encodes CDR1 SNHLY and CDR2 FYNNEI. CDR3 sequence: CASQRDREYEQYF. The CDR3 DNA reads TGTGCCAGCCAAAGGGACAGGGAATACGAGCAGTACTTC. Combining the CDR3 with reference TRBV2 and TRBJ2-7 gives the whole variable domain EPEVTQTPSHQVTQMGQEVILRCVPISNHLYFYWYRQILGQKVEFLVSFYNNEISEKSEIFDDQFSVERPDGSNFTLKIRSTKLEDSAMYFCASQRDREYEQYFGPGTRLTVT.

This clone was counted once. The V call is TRBV20-1, the J call TRBJ2-7; D possibly corresponds to TRBD2 (5 bases). Germline V gives CDR1 DFQATT, CDR2 SNEGSKA (reference sequence). The length of the CDR3 is 11 residues. In nucleotides, the CDR3 is TGCGGATTGACTAATAACTACGAGCAGTACTTC. Its protein is CGLTNNYEQYF.

This chain uses TRBV18 with TRBJ2-1; D may be TRBD1 or TRBD2 (5 bases each). The length of the CDR3 is 12 residues. V was cut by 5 bases and J by 10 bases, with 12 bases left in between. CDR1 is KGHSH and CDR2 is LQKENI in the germline V gene. CDR3 nucleotides: TGTGCCAGCTCAACGATGGGGGAGGAGCAGTTCTTC. Translation gives CASSTMGEEQFF.

This clone has only one observation. Written as DNA, the CDR3 is TGTGCCAGCAGCCCGGGAGGGGGGGCCAAAAACATTCAGTACTTC. It translates to CASSPGGGAKNIQYF. The chain is built from TRBV7-2 and TRBJ2-4; 8 bases map to TRBD2. After removal of 5 bases from V and 1 base from J, the junction contained 4 bases not matched to a gene. This CDR3 contains 15 residues. The germline V gene has CDR1 SGHTA and CDR2 FQGNSA. The entire variable domain, with the rest obtained from reference TRBV7-2 and TRBJ2-4, is as follows: GAGVSQSPSNKVTEKGKDVELRCDPISGHTALYWYRQSLGQGLEFLIYFQGNSAPDKSGLPSDRFSAERTGGSVSTLTIQRTQQEDSAVYLCASSPGGGAKNIQYFGAGTRLSVL.

This chain uses TRBV4-1 with TRBJ2-2; no clear D. The germline V gene has CDR1 MGHRA and CDR2 YSYEKL. V shed 1 base and J shed 4 bases, with 10 bases lying between them. The CDR3 length is 15 residues. This CDR3 reads CASSQGVGRTGELFF. The CDR3 coding sequence is TGCGCCAGCAGCCAAGGAGTAGGGCGCACCGGGGAGCTGTTTTTT.

This chain joins TRBV2 and TRBJ2-7; D uncertain. The CDR3 runs 14 residues. The V gene's germline CDR1 is SNHLY and CDR2 FYNNEI. The ends were cut back, 8 bases at V and 3 bases at J, with 17 bases in the middle. CDR3 amino acids: CASATGRKIYEQYF. In DNA, the CDR3 is TGTGCCAGCGCGACGGGCAGGAAGATCTACGAGCAGTACTTC.